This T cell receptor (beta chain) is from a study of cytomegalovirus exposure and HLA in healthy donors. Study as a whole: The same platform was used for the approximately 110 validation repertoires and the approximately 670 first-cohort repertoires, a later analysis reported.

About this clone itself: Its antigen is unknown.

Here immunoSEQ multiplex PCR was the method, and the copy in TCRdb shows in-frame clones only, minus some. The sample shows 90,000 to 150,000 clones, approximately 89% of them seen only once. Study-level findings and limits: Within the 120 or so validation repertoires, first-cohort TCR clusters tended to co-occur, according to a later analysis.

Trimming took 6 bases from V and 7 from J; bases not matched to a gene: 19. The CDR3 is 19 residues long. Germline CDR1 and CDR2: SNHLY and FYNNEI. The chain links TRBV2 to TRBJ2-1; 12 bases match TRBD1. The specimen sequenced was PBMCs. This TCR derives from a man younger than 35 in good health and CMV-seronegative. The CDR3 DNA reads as TGTGCCAGCAGGGGATGGGACAGGGGGCGCCGAGGATCCCGGAATGAGCAGTTCTTC. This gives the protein CASRGWDRGRRGSRNEQFF.